Listed below are T cell receptor beta chains from one sample, sequenced in a study of T cell clusters in autoimmune cytopenias. TCRdb re-called the multiplex PCR reads; every CDR3 protein appears as one record, without DNA. The sample has some 15,000 distinct CDR3 sequences. The sample was also reused in another study, on T cell repertoires in aging, cancer and after chemotherapy.

Source material: peripheral blood. These TCRs come from a human donor in good health. Both conserved end residues are part of each CDR3. Where a row states a size, it is once, few, many or the class of an expanded clone; other rows omit it.

v_call	clone_size	j_call	cdr3_aa
TRBV6-2/TRBV6-3	-	TRBJ1-6	CASSYAAGGSPLHF
TRBV27	-	TRBJ2-3	CASMRSGSIDTQYF
TRBV6-5	-	TRBJ2-7	CASRQQRSYEQYF
TRBV18	-	TRBJ2-5	CASSSGQGARETQYF
TRBV29-1	medium-sized	TRBJ2-1	CSIIPYSGRASINEQFF
TRBV19	medium-sized	TRBJ2-7	CASSIAPAPYEQYF
TRBV19	-	TRBJ1-5	CASRTGTGRSNQPQHF
TRBV11-3	-	TRBJ2-3	CASSSPSDTQYF
TRBV12-3/TRBV12-4	-	TRBJ2-5	CASSLARGASPYF
TRBV11-3	-	TRBJ1-6	CASSLDGGTPPLHF
TRBV19	-	TRBJ1-5	CASTPSRRSNQPQHF
TRBV6-2/TRBV6-3	-	TRBJ2-2	CASGQGTGELFF
TRBV27	-	TRBJ2-3	CASSLGAHTDTQYF
TRBV19	-	TRBJ2-1	CASSIGPGLAGGTYNEQFF
TRBV6-1	-	TRBJ2-7	CASSPRLRNYEQYF
TRBV7-9	-	TRBJ2-7	CASGIQGYEQYF
TRBV12-3/TRBV12-4	-	TRBJ2-7	CASTRPGDEQYF
TRBV6-4	-	TRBJ2-5	CASLPDGQRGQETQYF
TRBV6-5	-	TRBJ2-7	CASSLRGLAGVEQYF
TRBV6-2/TRBV6-3	-	TRBJ2-4	CASRTSGRMRDIQYF
TRBV19	-	TRBJ2-3	CASSTQREGTDTQYF
TRBV12-3/TRBV12-4	-	TRBJ2-4	CASSGQAFAKNIQYF
TRBV30	-	TRBJ2-2	CAWRRLDTNTGELFF
TRBV6-2/TRBV6-3	-	TRBJ2-6	CASLRGSGANVLTF
TRBV6-1	-	TRBJ2-7	CASSAGTIHLEQYF
TRBV27	-	TRBJ2-5	CASSPYPPGVETQYF
TRBV27	-	TRBJ1-6	CASSRDRVGSPLHF
TRBV20-1	-	TRBJ2-4	CSARLAEAKNIQYF
TRBV7-9	-	TRBJ2-1	CASSPTRVEQFF
TRBV27	-	TRBJ2-7	CASSLSSTGLGEQYF
TRBV6-5	-	TRBJ2-5	CASSYEAGGAETQYF
TRBV6-5	-	TRBJ2-7	CASSYSTSGDYEQYF
TRBV5-4	-	TRBJ2-2	CASSSRTSGTSGELFF
TRBV29-1	medium-sized	TRBJ2-1	CSVRPSSNEQFF
TRBV18	-	TRBJ2-3	CASSPVLPAGGTDTQYF
TRBV12-3/TRBV12-4	-	TRBJ2-1	CASSYGNNEQFF
TRBV7-6	-	TRBJ2-1	CASSTLWAGGANEQFF
TRBV24-1	-	TRBJ2-1	CATSDPARGPYNEQFF
TRBV6-2/TRBV6-3	-	TRBJ2-7	CASSYAGRGRYEQYF
TRBV19	-	TRBJ2-2	CASSIWVGELFF
TRBV6-5	-	TRBJ2-7	CASSFRLGRSEQYF
TRBV27	-	TRBJ2-3	CASSGEGGATDTQYF
TRBV12-3/TRBV12-4	medium-sized	TRBJ2-5	CASSLPGETQYF
TRBV5-6	-	TRBJ2-1	CASSFPGGNEQFF